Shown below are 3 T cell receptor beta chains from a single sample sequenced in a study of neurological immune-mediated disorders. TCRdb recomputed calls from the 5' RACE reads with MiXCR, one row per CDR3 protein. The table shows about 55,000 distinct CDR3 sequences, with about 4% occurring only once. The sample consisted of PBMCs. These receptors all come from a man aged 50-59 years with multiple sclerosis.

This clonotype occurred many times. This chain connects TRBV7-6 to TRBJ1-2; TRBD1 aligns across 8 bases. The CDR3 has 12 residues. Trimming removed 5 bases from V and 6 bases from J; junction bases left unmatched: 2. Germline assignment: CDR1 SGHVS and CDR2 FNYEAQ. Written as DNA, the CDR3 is TGTGCCAGCAGCCAGACAGGGGATGGCTACACCTTC. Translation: CASSQTGDGYTF.

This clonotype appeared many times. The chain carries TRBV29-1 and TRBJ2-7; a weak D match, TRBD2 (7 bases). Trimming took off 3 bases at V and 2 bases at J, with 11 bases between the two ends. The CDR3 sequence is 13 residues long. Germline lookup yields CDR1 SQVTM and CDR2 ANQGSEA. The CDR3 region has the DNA TGCAGCGTTGAGGGGGGGGCCCCCTACGAGCAGTACTTC. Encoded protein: CSVEGGAPYEQYF.

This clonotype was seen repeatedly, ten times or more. CDR3 coding DNA: TGCGCCAGCAGTTCGGACACGTACACTGAAGCTTTCTTT. This gives the protein CASSSDTYTEAFF. This chain joins TRBV5-1 and TRBJ1-1; maybe TRBD1 (5 bases). Germline V gene data show CDR1 as SGHRS and CDR2 as YFSETQ. This CDR3 has 13 residues. V shed 5 bases and J shed 3 bases, with 11 bases lying between them. The whole variable domain, remainder taken from reference TRBV5-1 and TRBJ1-1, is KAGVTQTPRYLIKTRGQQVTLSCSPISGHRSVSWYQQTPGQGLQFLFEYFSETQRNKGNFPGRFSGRQFSNSRSEMNVSTLELGDSALYLCASSSDTYTEAFFGQGTRLTVV.